A selection of T cell receptor beta chains follows, all from one sample in a study of CD8 T cells in ankylosing spondylitis. Using its own MiXCR run on the 5' RACE reads, TCRdb lists one record per CDR3 protein. The sample holds 36,000 or so distinct CDR3 sequences, about an eighth seen once. The sample taken for sequencing was synovial fluid, either unsorted or a sorted T cell fraction (not recorded which). The receptors were gathered from a male donor with ankylosing spondylitis. Both conserved end residues are part of each CDR3. The order of the fields is J gene, D gene, V gene, clone size, CDR3 protein, CDR3 DNA. D genes are given only for firm matches. Clone size, where shown, is once, few, many, or a class for clones that have expanded.

TRBJ2-5 | TRBD2 | TRBV10-3 | few | CAIGRREWRQETQYF | TGTGCCATCGGACGGCGGGAGTGGAGGCAAGAGACCCAGTACTTC
TRBJ2-1 | TRBD2 | TRBV6-2/TRBV6-3 | . | CASTPSGEGHNEQFF | TGTGCCAGCACCCCTAGCGGAGAAGGGCACAATGAGCAGTTCTTC
TRBJ2-7 | TRBD1 | TRBV12-5 | . | CASGLDYRGIHEQYF | TGTGCTAGTGGTTTGGACTACAGGGGTATCCACGAGCAGTACTTC
TRBJ2-1 | . | TRBV4-1 | medium-sized | CASSQDSHFSYNEQFF | TGCGCCAGCAGCCAAGATTCCCACTTCTCCTACAATGAGCAGTTCTTC
TRBJ2-3 | . | TRBV11-2 | many | CASRSDTDYTDTQYF | TGTGCCAGCAGAAGCGACACCGATTACACAGATACGCAGTATTTT
TRBJ2-1 | . | TRBV24-1 | many | CATSAAYRGTTYNEQFF | TGTGCCACCAGTGCTGCCTATAGGGGGACTACCTACAATGAGCAGTTCTTC
TRBJ2-1 | . | TRBV7-2 | many | CASSLVIHNEQFF | TGTGCCAGCAGCTTAGTCATTCACAATGAGCAGTTCTTC
TRBJ2-2 | . | TRBV29-1 | few | CSVPGPDTGELFF | TGCAGCGTTCCAGGGCCCGACACCGGGGAGCTGTTTTTT
TRBJ2-3 | TRBD2 | TRBV5-5 | once | CASSLTSGVPDTQYF | TGTGCCAGCAGCTTGACTAGCGGGGTACCAGATACGCAGTATTTT
TRBJ1-6 | . | TRBV6-5 | many | CASSLASRHSPLHF | TGTGCCAGCAGTTTAGCCTCTAGGCATTCACCCCTCCACTTT
TRBJ2-1 | TRBD2 | TRBV11-2 | . | CASSTPGTRQSEQFF | TGTGCCAGCAGCACTCCGGGGACTAGGCAGAGTGAGCAGTTCTTC
TRBJ2-3 | TRBD2 | TRBV28 | . | CATGGEADTQYF | TGTGCCACTGGGGGGGAGGCAGATACGCAGTATTTT
TRBJ1-1 | . | TRBV4-3 | few | CASSQDPDTEAFF | TGCGCCAGCAGCCAAGATCCGGACACTGAAGCTTTCTTT
TRBJ2-1 | . | TRBV24-1 | many | CATSDRARNNEQFF | TGTGCCACCAGTGACCGGGCCAGAAACAATGAGCAGTTCTTC
TRBJ1-2 | TRBD1 | TRBV12-3/TRBV12-4 | many | CASSWAIRDSLVGYTF | TGTGCCAGCAGTTGGGCGATCCGGGACAGCCTGGTGGGCTACACCTTC